These 9 T cell receptor beta chains share one sample of origin, sequenced in a study of cytomegalovirus exposure and HLA in healthy donors. The study ran its PCR with 60 Vbeta and 13 Jbeta primers. Clones were sequenced by immunoSEQ multiplex PCR, and TCRdb holds only the in-frame ones, with some missing. The sample has approximately 160,000 clones, approximately 80% seen once. Sequencing was performed on PBMCs. These receptors all come from a woman between 35 and 50 years old in good health and CMV-seropositive.

This sequence joins TRBV15 and TRBJ1-2; D uncertain. This CDR3 is built from 15 residues. Germline CDR1 is LNHNV and CDR2 is YYDKDF (reference sequence). The germline V and J ends were trimmed by 0 bases and 4 bases, with 12 bases remaining between them. CDR3 protein: CATSRDRMASYGYTF. The CDR3 DNA follows: TGTGCCACCAGCAGAGATCGAATGGCAAGCTATGGCTACACCTTC.

The V and J genes are TRBV10-3 and TRBJ2-5, with D tentatively TRBD1 (5 bases). CDR1 and CDR2 (germline): ENHRY, SYGVKD. The CDR3 runs to 13 residues. The V gene lost 4 bases and the J gene lost 5 bases, with 11 bases spanning the gap. CDR3 sequence: CAISAGIAETQYF. CDR3 sequence (DNA): TGTGCCATCAGTGCAGGGATCGCCGAGACCCAGTACTTC.

The chain carries TRBV7-2 and TRBJ1-1, with D perhaps matching TRBD1 (6 bases). Looked up from germline, CDR1 is SGHTA and CDR2 is FQGNSA. This CDR3 comprises 12 residues. With 3 bases removed from V and 8 bases from J, the gap between germline ends came to 10 bases. In nucleotides, the CDR3 is TGTGCCAGCAGCTTCGGGGGGCCGGAAGCTTTCTTT. It codes for CASSFGGPEAFF.

This chain joins TRBV10-3 and TRBJ1-1, with a possible D match to TRBD1 (6 bases). This CDR3 has 13 amino acids. Germline V CDR1 and CDR2: ENHRY, SYGVKD. V lost 3 bases and J lost 3, with 8 bases in between. Written as DNA, the CDR3 is TGTGCCATCAGTGATACAGGGTACACTGAAGCTTTCTTT. This gives the protein CAISDTGYTEAFF.

This clone was seen a handful of times. The gene calls are TRBV11-3 and TRBJ2-1; 7 bases are shared with TRBD2. The CDR3 totals 13 residues. V trimming: 5 bases; J trimming: 8 bases; junction bases outside the gene matches: 6. Germline CDR1 is SGHNT and CDR2 is YENEEA. The CDR3 DNA reads as TGTGCCAGCAGCCCCGGGGGGTACGATGAGCAGTTCTTC. Protein: CASSPGGYDEQFF.

This clone was seen only a few times. V gene TRBV7-9 combines with J gene TRBJ1-5; tentatively, D is TRBD1 (5 bases). The germline V gene encodes CDR1 SEHNR and CDR2 FQNEAQ (reference sequence). Trimming took off 5 bases at V and 1 base at J, with 12 bases between the two ends. This CDR3 is built from 15 residues. The CDR3 bases are TGTGCCAGCAGCAATTGGCAGGGCAGCAATCAGCCCCAGCATTTT. Its protein is CASSNWQGSNQPQHF.

This clone turned up a few times. The gene calls are TRBV5-1 and TRBJ2-7; 9 bases line up with TRBD2. This CDR3 is 13 amino acids long. CDR1 and CDR2 (germline): SGHRS, YFSETQ. The trim removed 4 bases at V and 7 bases at J, leaving 6 bases unmatched. The CDR3 region is CASSEPAGGEQYF. As DNA, the CDR3 is TGCGCCAGCAGCGAGCCAGCGGGGGGTGAGCAGTACTTC.

V usage is TRBV7-9 and J usage is TRBJ2-5; weak D call: TRBD2 (5 bases). Germline CDR1 SEHNR, CDR2 FQNEAQ (reference sequence). The CDR3 length is 14 residues. V shed 0 bases and J shed 4 bases, with 9 bases lying between them. The CDR3 loop reads CASSLAGAAETQYF. CDR3 DNA: TGTGCCAGCAGCTTAGCGGGAGCGGCAGAGACCCAGTACTTC.

V gene TRBV9 combines with J gene TRBJ2-7; TRBD1 might be the D (5 bases). The CDR3 covers 16 residues. In germline, CDR1 is SGDLS, CDR2 YYNGEE. The germline V and J ends were trimmed by 0 bases and 0 bases, with 13 bases remaining between them. CDR3 sequence (DNA): TGTGCCAGCAGCGTAGCATTACTCGACAGCTCCTACGAGCAGTACTTC. This translates into CASSVALLDSSYEQYF.